These 8 T cell receptor beta chains share one sample of origin, sequenced in a study of cytomegalovirus exposure and HLA in healthy donors. The PCR contained 60 Vbeta and 13 Jbeta primers. The repertoire was sequenced with immunoSEQ multiplex PCR; TCRdb's copy has only in-frame clones and lacks some. The sample has 150,000 or so clones, 78% seen once; the top ten hold approximately 3.1%. The material sequenced was PBMCs. These receptors came from a woman aged 40-49 years in good health and CMV-seronegative.

The J gene is TRBJ1-1, the V gene TRBV27; 7 bases agree with TRBD1. The CDR3 runs 15 residues. Trimming removed 5 bases from V and 1 base from J; junction bases left unmatched: 7. Germline V gene sequence: CDR1 MNHEY, CDR2 SMNVEV (reference sequence). The CDR3 DNA reads TGTGCCAGCAGTACCCCGACAGGGAAGAACACTGAAGCTTTCTTT. It translates to CASSTPTGKNTEAFF.

In the case of this clone: The sample contains more than one DNA sequence encoding this CDR3. This chain links TRBV6-6 with TRBJ1-2; 7 positions match TRBD1. The CDR3 is made up of 13 amino acids. From germline, CDR1 is MNHNY and CDR2 SVGAGI (reference sequence). The V segment lost 0 bases and the J segment 6 bases; nucleotides outside the gene matches: 1. The CDR3 loop is CASSYSTGDGYTF. CDR3 DNA: TGTGCCAGCAGTTACTCAACAGGGGATGGCTACACCTTC.

This clone was counted only a few times. The V gene is TRBV5-6, the J gene TRBJ1-1; the D gene is possibly TRBD1 (5 bases). V shed 1 base and J shed 1 base, with 11 bases lying between them. Germline V gene lookup returns CDR1 SGHDT and CDR2 YYEEEE. This CDR3 contains 15 residues. The CDR3 protein is CASSLYGGRNTEAFF. CDR3 nucleotide sequence: TGTGCCAGCAGCTTGTATGGGGGGAGGAACACTGAAGCTTTCTTT.

The rearrangement uses TRBV11-2 and TRBJ2-7; 7 nucleotides line up with TRBD1. The germline V gene has CDR1 SGHAT and CDR2 FQNNGV. V dropped 1 base and J dropped 6; count of bases not matched to a gene: 9. The CDR3 runs to 15 residues. The CDR3 region is CASSLGQGLRAEQYF. The DNA of the CDR3 is TGTGCCAGCAGCTTAGGACAGGGTTTACGAGCCGAGCAGTACTTC.

This chain's CDR3 is CASSLGPTGSGNTIYF. DNA of the CDR3: TGTGCCAGCAGCTTAGGGCCGACGGGGTCTGGAAACACCATATATTTT. The J gene is TRBJ1-3, the V gene TRBV7-2; D call uncertain. Germline assignment: CDR1 SGHTA and CDR2 FQGNSA. The CDR3 is 16 residues long. Trimming removed 1 base at V and 1 base at J, with 11 bases between.

This clone was recorded only once. The chain has TRBV5-1 and TRBJ1-4, with D possibly matching TRBD1 (5 bases). Germline loops: CDR1 SGHRS, CDR2 YFSETQ. The CDR3 consists of 15 residues. Trimming took 4 bases from V and 0 from J, leaving 10 bases between them. CDR3 amino acids: CASSRTGATNEKLFF. CDR3 sequence (DNA): TGCGCCAGCAGCCGTACAGGCGCAACTAATGAAAAACTGTTTTTT.

This clone has more than one count but fewer than ten. The chain employs TRBV7-9 and TRBJ1-3, with 8 bases matching TRBD1. Germline assignment: CDR1 SEHNR and CDR2 FQNEAQ (reference sequence). This CDR3 region has 16 residues. With V trimmed by 5 bases and J by 9 bases, 15 bases remained unmatched. The CDR3 protein is CASSPRDRPGFGTIYF. CDR3 bases: TGTGCCAGCAGCCCCCGGGACAGGCCGGGTTTTGGCACCATATATTTT.

This clone showed up just once. The V and J genes are TRBV5-5 and TRBJ1-4; TRBD1 agrees at 11 bases. The CDR3 consists of 15 residues. The junction had 7 bases not matched to a gene; V was cut back by 4 bases and J by 8 bases. CDR1 and CDR2 (germline): SGHKS, YYEKEE (reference sequence). DNA of the CDR3: TGTGCCAGCAGCCCCCCCTGGACAGGGGGCGAAAAACTGTTTTTT. Translating it yields CASSPPWTGGEKLFF.